The clone carrying this T cell receptor (beta chain) has a handful of counts. Its antigen is unknown. One entry per CDR3 protein, called by TCRdb with MiXCR from the 5' RACE reads. The sample holds about 470,000 distinct CDR3 sequences, roughly 25% seen once. Germline-derived CDR1 and CDR2 are ENHRY and SYGVKD. Trimming took 3 bases from V and 5 from J; bases not matched to a gene: 0. The CDR3 is 14 residues long. This sample was taken from a study of T-cell memory formation after mild COVID-19. Study results and caveats: While clones contracting from day 15 to 85 were balanced between CD4 and CD8, later expanders leaned CD4+.

The rearrangement links TRBV10-3 to TRBJ2-3; 12 bases map to TRBD2. This clonotype was obtained from an adult woman who had mild COVID-19 (a few samples of this study predate the infection). Cell type and time point are not known. Sequenced: PBMCs or a T cell subset sorted from them (not recorded which). The DNA for the CDR3 is TGTGCCATCAGTGAACTAGCGGGAGGAGATACGCAGTATTTT. This encodes CAISELAGGDTQYF.